This section outlines one T cell receptor (beta chain) sequence together with its context. Antigen unknown. Primers included in the PCR were 60 Vbeta and 13 Jbeta primers. Assay: immunoSEQ multiplex PCR; the TCRdb copy retains only in-frame clones and omits some. Found here are over 150,000 clones, 70% to 80% of them singletons; the top ten hold around 1.5%. These data originate in a study of cytomegalovirus exposure and HLA in healthy donors. Per the germline V gene, CDR1 is SGDLS and CDR2 is YYNGEE. The V gene end was trimmed by 0 bases and the J gene end by 0 bases; junction bases not matched to a gene: 8. The CDR3 runs to 18 residues. Study-level results: Some public TCRs appeared in many individuals, while most sequences were rare. A later analysis, which compared TCR beta chains of equal frequency, found the HLA-associated ones more clonally expanded. What was likely a sequencing artifact was a cluster of highly shared sequence variants.

This chain connects TRBV9 to TRBJ1-2; 10 positions match TRBD1. This TCR was recovered from a woman in her 30s in good health and CMV-seropositive. Input material: PBMCs. The CDR3 coding sequence is TGTGCCAGCAGCGTAGCTAGGGACAGGGGACTAACTAACTATGGCTACACCTTC. Protein sequence: CASSVARDRGLTNYGYTF.